This TCR beta chain emerged from a study of T cells in localized non-small cell lung cancer. Here immunoSEQ multiplex PCR was the method, and the copy in TCRdb shows in-frame clones only, minus some. The top ten clones hold about 9.3% of a sample with about 6,300 clones, 40% to 45% of them seen once. Concerning this clone itself: Its antigen is currently unknown.

This CDR3 spans 14 amino acids. Trimming removed 4 bases from V and 2 bases from J, with 11 bases in between. The germline V gene encodes CDR1 LNHDA and CDR2 SQIVND (reference sequence). Study results and limitations: Compared with tumor, uninvolved adjacent lung displayed greater T cell clonality, ranking highest overall.

The chain combines TRBV19 with TRBJ1-2, with D possibly TRBD1 on 6 matching bases. This clonotype was sampled from a woman between 40 and 69 years old with stage II squamous cell lung carcinoma. The sample here was lung tumor tissue, taken before any cancer treatment. The CDR3 region has the DNA TGTGCCAGTAGTACTAGGGGGGAGAACTATGGCTACACCTTC. This sequence encodes CASSTRGENYGYTF.